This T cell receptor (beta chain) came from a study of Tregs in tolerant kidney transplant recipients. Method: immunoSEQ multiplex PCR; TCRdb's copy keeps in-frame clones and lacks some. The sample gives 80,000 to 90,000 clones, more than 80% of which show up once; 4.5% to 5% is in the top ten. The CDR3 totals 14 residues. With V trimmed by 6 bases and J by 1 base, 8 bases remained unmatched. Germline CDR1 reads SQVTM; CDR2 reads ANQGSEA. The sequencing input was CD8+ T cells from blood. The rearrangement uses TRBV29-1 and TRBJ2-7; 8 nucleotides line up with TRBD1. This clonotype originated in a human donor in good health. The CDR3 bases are TGCAGCGTGGGGGACAGGACCCCGTCCTACGAGCAGTACTTC. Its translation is CSVGDRTPSYEQYF.